Described below is a single T cell receptor beta chain sequence and its context. The data stem from a study of shared clonotypes between healthy human individuals. Some clones are missing from TCRdb's copy, which holds only in-frame ones; the method was immunoSEQ multiplex PCR. This sample has some 1 million clones; 65% to 75% occur once, and the top ten carry around 1.5%. The sample was memory CD4+ T cells sorted from blood. Noted subset: CD45RA-negative fraction. This receptor was identified in a man aged 18 to 35 in good health.

CDR3 sequence: CASSQDIGGISYNEQFF. The CDR3 DNA reads as TGCGCCAGCAGCCAAGATATTGGGGGGATCTCCTACAATGAGCAGTTCTTC. This chain uses TRBV4-3 with TRBJ2-1, with a tentative D call TRBD2 (6 bases). CDR1 is LGHNA, CDR2 YSLEER, per germline. This CDR3 contains 17 residues. V was shortened by 0 bases and J by 0 bases, with 12 bases between the two germline ends.